Each of the 10 T cell receptor beta chains below was sequenced from the same sample in a study of T cell responses to AZD1222 COVID-19 vaccine. Assay: immunoSEQ multiplex PCR; the TCRdb copy retains only in-frame clones and omits some. The table records 95,000 to 120,000 clones, about 92% of them present only once. The sequencing here drew on peripheral blood, taken on day 0 of MenACWY control vaccination. These receptors all stem from an adult in good health.

This clone was detected only a few times. The rearrangement uses TRBV6-4 and TRBJ2-3, with 12 nucleotides matching TRBD2. V trimming: 4 bases; J trimming: 1 base; junction bases outside the gene matches: 0. Per the germline V gene, CDR1 is MRHNA and CDR2 is SNTAGT. This CDR3 spans 15 amino acids. CDR3 protein: CASSGTSGGTDTQYF. CDR3 nucleotides: TGTGCCAGCAGTGGGACTAGCGGGGGCACAGATACGCAGTATTTT.

This clone was observed a single time. CDR3 in amino acids: CAWSVEGYGNTIYF. In DNA, the CDR3 is TGTGCCTGGAGTGTAGAGGGTTACGGAAACACCATATATTTT. The rearrangement joins TRBV30 to TRBJ1-3; D uncertain. The CDR3 sequence is 14 residues long. CDR1 and CDR2 (germline): GTSNPN, SVGIG (reference sequence). V was clipped by 0 bases and J by 4 bases, with 10 bases between them.

This clone was found once. The chain uses TRBV10-3 and TRBJ2-7; D gene ambiguous. Between the trimmed V and J ends, which lost 3 bases and 0 bases, there was a span of 9 bases. The CDR3 has 14 residues. The V gene's germline CDR1 is ENHRY and CDR2 SYGVKD. The CDR3 region is CAISDDETSYEQYF. CDR3 nucleotides: TGTGCCATCAGTGACGACGAGACCTCCTACGAGCAGTACTTC.

The chain joins TRBV10-1 to TRBJ1-2; no firm D call. The V and J ends lost 7 bases and 4 bases respectively, with 16 bases between them. This CDR3 spans 14 amino acids. Germline V gene data show CDR1 as WNHNN and CDR2 as SYGVQD (reference sequence). In DNA form, the CDR3 reads TGCGCCAGCACCCGAACCGGGCCCTCCTATGGCTACACCTTC. As protein: CASTRTGPSYGYTF.

This clone occurred once. This sequence joins TRBV5-4 and TRBJ1-5; D might be TRBD1 (5 bases). Germline CDR1 reads SGHNT; CDR2 reads YYREEE (reference sequence). The CDR3 has 15 amino acids. CDR3 DNA sequence: TGTGTGTCGGGGGGAAAAGCCTATAGCAATCAGCCCCAGCATTTT. It yields the protein CVSGGKAYSNQPQHF.

V is TRBV19 and J is TRBJ1-1; no reliable D call. V lost 5 bases and J lost 6, with 10 bases in between. Looked up from germline, CDR1 is LNHDA and CDR2 is SQIVND (reference sequence). The CDR3 runs to 12 residues. This CDR3 is CASSWLGSEAFF. In DNA, the CDR3 is TGTGCCAGTAGTTGGTTGGGCTCTGAAGCTTTCTTT.

V gene TRBV5-4 combines with J gene TRBJ1-6; no firm D call. The CDR3 runs to 18 residues. The germline CDR1 and CDR2 sequences are SGHNT and YYREEE (reference sequence). Trimming took 0 bases from V and 3 from J, leaving 16 bases between them. The CDR3 spells CASSLVFGVRDYNSPLHF. The CDR3 DNA sequence: TGTGCCAGCAGCTTGGTGTTCGGAGTCCGAGACTATAATTCACCCCTCCACTTT.

The V and J genes are TRBV3-1 (or the pseudogene TRBV3-2) and TRBJ2-5; the D gene is possibly TRBD1 (6 bases). CDR1 LGHDT and CDR2 YNNKEL come from the germline V gene (reference sequence). V gave up 4 bases and J gave up 2 bases, with 14 bases separating them. The CDR3 has 15 amino acids. As DNA, the CDR3 is TGTGCCAGCAGCCGAGCTTGGACAGCTCAAGAGACCCAGTACTTC. It yields the protein CASSRAWTAQETQYF.

A single count supports this clone. The identical CDR3 is also encoded by other nucleotide sequences in the sample. The chain joins TRBV9 to TRBJ1-1, with D perhaps matching TRBD1 (5 bases). The CDR3 sequence is 13 residues long. Germline CDR1 SGDLS, CDR2 YYNGEE. The V end was cut by 0 bases, the J end by 4 bases, with 7 bases between. The CDR3 nucleotides are TGTGCCAGCAGCGTAGGTGGGGCCACTGAAGCTTTCTTT. This sequence encodes CASSVGGATEAFF. The entire variable domain, with the rest obtained from reference TRBV9 and TRBJ1-1, is as follows: DSGVTQTPKHLITATGQRVTLRCSPRSGDLSVYWYQQSLDQGLQFLIQYYNGEERAKGNILERFSAQQFPDLHSELNLSSLELGDSALYFCASSVGGATEAFFGQGTRLTVV.

The chain combines TRBV5-1 with TRBJ1-1; possibly TRBD1 for D (5 bases). With 7 bases removed from V and 4 bases from J, the gap between germline ends came to 14 bases. The CDR3 covers 13 residues. CDR1 and CDR2 (germline): SGHRS, YFSETQ. This CDR3 is CASGPGRATEAFF. CDR3 bases: TGCGCCAGCGGGCCGGGCAGGGCCACTGAAGCTTTCTTT.